This T cell receptor (beta chain) was captured by sequencing in a study of blood T cell repertoires in COVID-19. At the level of the study: Both acute and convalescent COVID-19 samples were obtained from the United States, Italy and Spain.

The length of the CDR3 is 17 residues. V was clipped by 4 bases and J by 2 bases; unmatched bases: 11. Germline CDR1 reads LNHDA; CDR2 reads SQIVND (reference sequence). Profiled with immunoSEQ multiplex PCR; TCRdb holds only in-frame clones, not every one. The sample lists roughly 140,000 clones, 80% to 85% seen once, with around 8% in the top ten. The rearrangement links TRBV19 to TRBJ2-5, with 9 positions matching TRBD1. The sequenced material came from peripheral blood. The sequence derives from a human donor in a cohort sampled during active COVID-19. The DNA for the CDR3 is TGTGCCAGTAGTAAAACCGGGACAGGGATCTTACAAGAGACCCAGTACTTC. Translating it yields CASSKTGTGILQETQYF. The full variable domain, its missing parts supplied by reference TRBV19 and TRBJ2-5, is DGGITQSPKYLFRKEGQNVTLSCEQNLNHDAMYWYRQDPGQGLRLIYYSQIVNDFQKGDIAEGYSVSREKKESFPLTVTSAQKNPTAFYLCASSKTGTGILQETQYFGPGTRLLVL.